Shown below are 16 T cell receptor beta chains from a single sample sequenced in a study of patients and donors after allogeneic stem cell transplantation. Via MiXCR, TCRdb re-called the RT-PCR reads, giving one row per CDR3 protein. The sample has some 960,000 distinct CDR3 sequences; roughly 18% are singletons. The specimen sequenced was blood, either unsorted or a sorted T cell fraction (not recorded which). The receptors stem from a human donor who was either an allogeneic HSCT recipient or a stem cell or donor lymphocyte infusion donor (not recorded which). It is not recorded whose cells these are; they may come from a transplant donor.

This chain uses TRBV6-5 with TRBJ1-6; TRBD1 might be the D (5 bases). The germline V gene encodes CDR1 MNHEY and CDR2 SVGAGI. V was trimmed by 2 bases and J by 9 bases, leaving 17 bases between them. CDR3 length: 16 residues. CDR3 bases: TGTGCCAGCAGTTACAGGGACCGCCGATCTCCTTCACCCCTCCACTTT. Translation gives CASSYRDRRSPSPLHF.

This clonotype was seen repeatedly, ten times or more. This sequence joins TRBV5-1 and TRBJ2-1, with TRBD2 matching over 8 bases. The V and J ends lost 0 bases and 7 bases, in that order; junction bases with no gene match: 12. CDR1 is SGHRS and CDR2 is YFSETQ in the germline V gene. The CDR3 runs 17 residues. CDR3 nucleotides: TGCGCCAGCAGCTTGGTCCGGGCCAGCGGGAGTAAAAATGAGCAGTTCTTC. Its translation: CASSLVRASGSKNEQFF.

This clonotype was seen a handful of times. J is TRBJ1-5 and V is TRBV9; perhaps TRBD1 as D (5 bases). The CDR3 extends over 15 amino acids. Germline V gives CDR1 SGDLS, CDR2 YYNGEE. V lost 4 bases and J 4 bases, leaving 15 bases between the germline ends. The CDR3 nucleotides read TGTGCCAGCAGCAGCCGGGACGGAGTTAATCAGCCCCAGCATTTT. This translates into CASSSRDGVNQPQHF.

This clonotype was seen only a few times. The chain recombines TRBV4-3 with TRBJ1-5; D unclear. The CDR3 is 16 residues long. From germline, CDR1 is LGHNA and CDR2 YSLEER. V was trimmed by 2 bases and J by 0 bases, leaving 11 bases between them. Here the CDR3 reads CASSQSVGPSNQPQHF. CDR3 in DNA: TGCGCCAGCAGCCAAAGCGTGGGTCCTAGCAATCAGCCCCAGCATTTT.

The chain recombines TRBV18 with TRBJ1-2, with a possible D match to TRBD1 (5 bases). Trimming pared 2 bases from V and 6 bases from J, leaving 13 bases between. This CDR3 comprises 14 residues. CDR1 is KGHSH, CDR2 LQKENI, per germline. The CDR3 loop is CASSPGQGKDGYTF. CDR3 sequence (DNA): TGTGCCAGCTCACCAGGCCAGGGAAAAGATGGCTACACCTTC.

This clonotype was observed a handful of times. The CDR3 DNA reads as TGTGCCAGCAGTGGGGGACGGGGGGGGGCCCGTAATGAGCAGTTCTTC. It is translated as CASSGGRGGARNEQFF. V gene TRBV2 combines with J gene TRBJ2-1; 8 bases fit TRBD2. V lost 4 bases and J lost 7; bases outside the gene matches: 12. The CDR3 covers 16 residues. From germline, CDR1 is SNHLY and CDR2 FYNNEI.

This clonotype was found a few times. This chain links TRBV3-1 with TRBJ2-7; D is ambiguous. Per germline, CDR1 LGHDT and CDR2 YNNKEL (reference sequence). The CDR3 loop spans 15 amino acids. Trimming cost V 0 bases and J 0 bases, with 9 bases left between them. The CDR3 reads CASSQDSHSSYEQYF. In DNA form, the CDR3 reads TGTGCCAGCAGCCAAGATAGCCACAGCTCCTACGAGCAGTACTTC.

A few counts support this clonotype. V is TRBV9 and J is TRBJ1-1; TRBD1 is a possible D gene (5 bases). The CDR3 consists of 18 residues. V dropped 7 bases and J dropped 3 bases, with 28 bases sitting between them. The germline V gene encodes CDR1 SGDLS and CDR2 YYNGEE. The CDR3 reads CASGPAIAGRGGDTEAFF. Here the CDR3 DNA reads TGTGCCAGCGGGCCGGCTATTGCGGGGCGCGGGGGAGACACTGAAGCTTTCTTT.

The V and J genes are TRBV20-1 and TRBJ2-2, with 8 bases identical to TRBD1. CDR1 and CDR2 (germline): DFQATT, SNEGSKA (reference sequence). The CDR3 extends over 17 amino acids. Unmatched junction bases numbered 9, after V lost 0 bases and J lost 3 bases. The CDR3 spells CSARDFATGADTGELFF. CDR3 DNA sequence: TGCAGTGCTAGAGATTTCGCGACAGGGGCCGACACCGGGGAGCTGTTTTTT.

This clonotype was detected only a few times. The chain recombines TRBV9 with TRBJ2-3; no clear D gene. The germline gives CDR1 SGDLS, CDR2 YYNGEE. The V gene lost 3 bases and the J gene lost 1 base, with 9 bases spanning the gap. The CDR3 sequence is 14 residues long. The CDR3 nucleotides are TGTGCCAGCAGCGCACTCCGGGGCACAGATACGCAGTATTTT. Translated: CASSALRGTDTQYF.

In this sample, this clonotype turned up a few times. The rearrangement links TRBV5-4 to TRBJ2-7; 7 nucleotides line up with TRBD1. The germline V gene encodes CDR1 SGHNT and CDR2 YYREEE (reference sequence). V lost 4 bases, J lost 4 bases, and 8 bases stayed unmatched. The CDR3 has 14 residues. The CDR3 nucleotides are TGTGCCAGCAGCATCGGGACAGCCTTTTACGAGCAGTACTTC. Its protein product is CASSIGTAFYEQYF.

Remarks on this clonotype: This may be a read error: a much more frequent sequence differs by one nucleotide. The J gene is TRBJ2-1, the V gene TRBV7-6; 12 bases map to TRBD2. CDR3 length: 17 residues. From germline, CDR1 is SGHVS and CDR2 FNYEAQ. After removal of 6 bases from V and 9 bases from J, the junction contained 15 bases not matched to a gene. CDR3 sequence reads: CASRPTGRTSGMAEQFF. CDR3 coding DNA: TGTGCCAGCAGACCTACGGGGAGGACTAGCGGGATGGCTGAGCAGTTCTTC.

This clonotype was counted ten times or more. V is TRBV12-3 or TRBV12-4 and J is TRBJ2-7; TRBD2 aligns across 9 bases. The V gene end was trimmed by 6 bases and the J gene end by 4 bases; junction bases not matched to a gene: 7. The CDR3 sequence is 14 residues long. The DNA for the CDR3 is TGTGCCAGCAGGGATAGCGGGAGAGGGTACGAGCAGTACTTC. It is translated as CASRDSGRGYEQYF.

The chain has TRBV12-3 or TRBV12-4 and TRBJ1-1; D ambiguous. This CDR3 is 14 amino acids long. V shed 2 bases and J shed 1 base, with 8 bases lying between them. DNA of the CDR3: TGTGCCAGCAGTTTAATCCAGAAGAACACTGAAGCTTTCTTT. This translates into CASSLIQKNTEAFF.

This clonotype has just a few counts. The V gene is TRBV11-2, the J gene TRBJ1-3; D remains unclear. The CDR3 length is 16 residues. V shed 0 bases and J shed 0 bases, with 9 bases lying between them. CDR1 and CDR2 from the germline V gene are SGHAT and FQNNGV. CDR3 bases: TGTGCCAGCAGCTTAGATGAGTGGGGCTCTGGAAACACCATATATTTT. Translating gives CASSLDEWGSGNTIYF.

The CDR3: CSTEMNTGELFF. The CDR3 bases are TGCAGCACCGAGATGAACACCGGGGAGCTGTTTTTT. This chain links TRBV29-1 with TRBJ2-2; unclear D gene. Germline V gene sequence: CDR1 SQVTM, CDR2 ANQGSEA. The CDR3 runs 12 residues. Between the trimmed V and J ends, which lost 8 bases and 1 base, there was a span of 8 bases.